Shown below are 8 T cell receptor beta chains from a single sample sequenced in a study of T cells in Graves' hyperthyroidism and ophthalmopathy (dated by TCRdb to the late 2010s). The method behind the library was multiplex PCR. Sequenced on an Illumina HiSeq 2000. The TCR beta CDR3 regions were amplified from the RNA transcripts. For the first round of RT-PCR on the TCR CDR3, the HTBI primer set was used together with the Qiagen OneStep RT-PCR kit. TCRdb ran its own pipeline on the public reads, namely fastp trimming at Q25 and MiXCR clone calling, and kept in-frame beta chains. Rows merge per CDR3 protein into single entries with the most common DNA and genes. For this sample there are approximately 430,000 distinct CDR3 sequences; 15% to 18% appear just once. The ten largest clones take up 7.7% of the sample. The sample consisted of blood. The receptors were gathered from a woman under 30 with Graves' hyperthyroidism.

The V and J genes are TRBV18 and TRBJ2-1, with D perhaps TRBD1 (5 bases). Trimming took off 4 bases at V and 7 bases at J, with 14 bases between the two ends. Germline assignment: CDR1 KGHSH and CDR2 LQKENI. This CDR3 has 14 amino acids. The DNA of the CDR3 is TGTGCCAGCTCACAGGAACAGGTAAAGAATGAGCAGTTCTTC. This encodes CASSQEQVKNEQFF.

This clonotype was seen ten or more times. The J gene is TRBJ1-2, the V gene TRBV6-5; 8 bases are a match to TRBD1. J lost 0 bases, V lost 0 bases, and 9 bases had no gene match. The V gene's germline CDR1 is MNHEY and CDR2 SVGAGI. CDR3 length equals 18 residues. In DNA, the CDR3 is TGTGCCAGCAGTTACTCATCGACAGGGGAGGTTTCTAACTATGGCTACACCTTC. Translated, it gives CASSYSSTGEVSNYGYTF.

This clonotype was counted at least ten times. This sequence joins TRBV10-1 and TRBJ2-1; TRBD2 is a possible D gene (5 bases). The ends were cut back, 0 bases at V and 2 bases at J, with 11 bases in the middle. Germline V lookup: CDR1 WNHNN, CDR2 SYGVQD (reference sequence). This CDR3 has 16 residues. In DNA, the CDR3 is TGCGCCAGCAGTGAGTCCTTATCGGGGACCTACAATGAGCAGTTCTTC. This encodes CASSESLSGTYNEQFF.

The chain employs TRBV6-1 and TRBJ2-5; 8 nucleotides match TRBD2. The germline V gene has CDR1 MNHNS and CDR2 SASEGT. Losses at the gene ends were 8 bases for V and 6 bases for J; bases not matched to a gene: 8. This CDR3 has 13 residues. The CDR3, as DNA: TGTGCCAGCCATTGGAGCGGGAGAAAGACCCAGTACTTC. Translated, it gives CASHWSGRKTQYF.

This clonotype was recorded many times. This chain links TRBV30 with TRBJ2-2; D remains ambiguous. The CDR3 sequence is 12 residues long. CDR1 is GTSNPN and CDR2 is SVGIG in the germline V gene (reference sequence). Trimming took off 8 bases at V and 2 bases at J, with 9 bases between the two ends. CDR3 bases: TGTGCCAGCGAGGTAAACACCGGGGAGCTGTTTTTT. The encoded protein is CASEVNTGELFF.

This clonotype was seen repeatedly, ten times or more. V gene TRBV6-2 or TRBV6-3 combines with J gene TRBJ1-5; weak D call: TRBD1 (5 bases). Germline V gene sequence: CDR1 MNHEY, CDR2 SVGEGT. The CDR3 runs to 18 residues. V dropped 5 bases and J dropped 0 bases, with 20 bases sitting between them. The CDR3 loop reads CASSIRGLGRNSNQPQHF. As DNA, the CDR3 is TGTGCCAGCAGTATAAGGGGATTAGGGCGGAATAGCAATCAGCCCCAGCATTTT.

The V and J genes are TRBV4-2 and TRBJ2-1; 11 bases match TRBD2. Germline loops: CDR1 LGHNA, CDR2 YNFKEQ. This CDR3 has 16 residues. Trimming removed 0 bases from V and 8 bases from J; junction bases left unmatched: 6. The CDR3 protein is CASSQDRSGGAHEQFF. CDR3 nucleotides: TGTGCCAGCAGCCAAGATCGTAGCGGGGGGGCCCATGAGCAGTTCTTC.

The table lists this clonotype with many counts. J is TRBJ2-7 and V is TRBV11-2, with no clear D. Germline loops: CDR1 SGHAT, CDR2 FQNNGV. V gave up 5 bases and J gave up 5 bases, with 4 bases separating them. CDR3 length: 10 amino acids. The DNA for the CDR3 is TGTGCCAGCAGCGGGCACGAGCAGTACTTC. Amino acids: CASSGHEQYF.